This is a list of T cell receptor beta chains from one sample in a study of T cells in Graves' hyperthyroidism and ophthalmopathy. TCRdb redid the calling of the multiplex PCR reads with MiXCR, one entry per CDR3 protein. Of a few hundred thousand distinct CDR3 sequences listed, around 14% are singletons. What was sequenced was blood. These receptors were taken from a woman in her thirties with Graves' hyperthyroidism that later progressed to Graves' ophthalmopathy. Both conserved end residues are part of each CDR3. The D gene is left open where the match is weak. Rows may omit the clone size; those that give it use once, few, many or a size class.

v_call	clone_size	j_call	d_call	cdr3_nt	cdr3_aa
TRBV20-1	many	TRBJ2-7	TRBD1	TGCAGTCCTCTTCCGACAGGGGAGACTTACGAGCAGTACTTC	CSPLPTGETYEQYF
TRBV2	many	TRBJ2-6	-	TGTGCCAGAAAGGACAGTCTAAGCTCTGGGGCCAACGTCCTGACTTTC	CARKDSLSSGANVLTF
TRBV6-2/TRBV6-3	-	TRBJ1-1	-	TGTGCGTGTGGATACCGGCCGAGCACTGAAGCTTTCTTT	CACGYRPSTEAFF
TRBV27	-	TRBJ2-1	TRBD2	TGTGCCACCACGGGACTAGCGGGAGTTCATGAGCAGTTCTTC	CATTGLAGVHEQFF
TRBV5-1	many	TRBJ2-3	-	TGCGCCAGCAGCTTGTCCAGGGAAAGGGATACGCAGTATTTT	CASSLSRERDTQYF
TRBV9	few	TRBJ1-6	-	TGTGCCAGCAGCGGGGACGCTGAAGTCAGCTCCTATAATTCACCCCTCCACTTT	CASSGDAEVSSYNSPLHF
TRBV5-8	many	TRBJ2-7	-	TGTGCCAGCAGCTTGGGGGCTTACTCCTACGAGCAGTACTTC	CASSLGAYSYEQYF
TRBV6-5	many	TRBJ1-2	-	TGTGCCAGCAGTTACTTAGGGGACTATGGCTACACCTTC	CASSYLGDYGYTF
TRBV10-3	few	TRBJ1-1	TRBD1	TGTGCCATCAGGCTACAGGGGAGGGACACTGAAGCTTTCTTT	CAIRLQGRDTEAFF
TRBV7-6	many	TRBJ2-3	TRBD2	TGTGCCAGCAGCTTTGAGATAGCGGGAGGGCGAGATACGCAGTATTTT	CASSFEIAGGRDTQYF
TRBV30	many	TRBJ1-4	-	TGTGCCTGGAGTGGGCAGGCAATTAATGAAAAACTGTTTTTT	CAWSGQAINEKLFF
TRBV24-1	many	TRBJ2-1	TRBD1	TGTGCCACCAGTGATCCGACAGGGGGAAGGTTCAATGAGCAGTTCTTC	CATSDPTGGRFNEQFF
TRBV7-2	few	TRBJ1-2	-	TGTGCCAGCAGCCCCGGGGGGATATCCTATGGCTACACCTTC	CASSPGGISYGYTF
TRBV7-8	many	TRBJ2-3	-	TGTGCCAGCAGCTCCGGAGGCGCGGGAGATACGCAGTATTTT	CASSSGGAGDTQYF
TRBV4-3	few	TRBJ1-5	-	TGCGCCAGCAGCCAAGATAGAGGGTCGAGGCAGCCCCAGCATTTT	CASSQDRGSRQPQHF
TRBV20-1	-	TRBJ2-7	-	TGCAGTGCTAGAGACAGCAAATACGAGCAGTACTTC	CSARDSKYEQYF
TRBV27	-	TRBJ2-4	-	TGTGCCAGCAGCCCAATAGCCAAAAACATTCAGTACTTC	CASSPIAKNIQYF
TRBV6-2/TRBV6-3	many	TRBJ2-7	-	TGTGCCAGCAGTTACCTTAATCATTGGTCCAACGAGCAGTACTTC	CASSYLNHWSNEQYF
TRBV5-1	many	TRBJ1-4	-	TGCGCCAGCAGCCCGGACTCAACTAATGAAAAACTGTTTTTT	CASSPDSTNEKLFF
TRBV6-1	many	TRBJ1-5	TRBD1	TGTGCCAGCAGGACGGACAGGGGGCTTAATCAGCCCCAGCATTTT	CASRTDRGLNQPQHF
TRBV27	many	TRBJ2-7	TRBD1	TGTGCCAGCATGGGGACAGGTTCCTACGAGCAGTACTTC	CASMGTGSYEQYF
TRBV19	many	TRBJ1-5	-	TGTGCCAGTAGTATAAATGAGGGAAGCGTCCTCGGTCAGCCCCAGCATTTT	CASSINEGSVLGQPQHF
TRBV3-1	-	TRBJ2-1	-	TGTGCCAGCAGCCACCAGAGGCCCGCAGATGAGCAGTTCTTC	CASSHQRPADEQFF
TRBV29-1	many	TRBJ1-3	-	TGCAGCGTTGACTCGGGGATGGGGGTTGGAAACACCATATATTTT	CSVDSGMGVGNTIYF
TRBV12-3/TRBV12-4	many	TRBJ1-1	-	TGTGCCAGCAGTCCGGTGACAACCATGAACACTGAAGCTTTCTTT	CASSPVTTMNTEAFF
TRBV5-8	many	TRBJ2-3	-	TGTGCCAGCAGCTCGCCGGGACGGACTAGCACAGATACGCAGTATTTT	CASSSPGRTSTDTQYF